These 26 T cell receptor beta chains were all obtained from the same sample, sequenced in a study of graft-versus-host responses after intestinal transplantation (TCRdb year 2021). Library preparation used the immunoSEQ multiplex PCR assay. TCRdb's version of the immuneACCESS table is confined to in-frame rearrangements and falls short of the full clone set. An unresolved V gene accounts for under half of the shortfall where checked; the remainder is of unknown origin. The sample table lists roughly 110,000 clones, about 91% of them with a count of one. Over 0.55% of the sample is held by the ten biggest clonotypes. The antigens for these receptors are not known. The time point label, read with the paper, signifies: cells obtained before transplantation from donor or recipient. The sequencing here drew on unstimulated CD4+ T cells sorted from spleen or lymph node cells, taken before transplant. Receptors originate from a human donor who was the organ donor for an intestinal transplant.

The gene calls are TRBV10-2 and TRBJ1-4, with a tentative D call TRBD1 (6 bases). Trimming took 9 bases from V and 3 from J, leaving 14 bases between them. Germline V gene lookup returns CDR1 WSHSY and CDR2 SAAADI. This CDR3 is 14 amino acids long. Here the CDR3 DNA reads TGCGCCAGTGGGGGGGCAGGGCCTAATGAAAAACTGTTTTTT. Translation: CASGGAGPNEKLFF.

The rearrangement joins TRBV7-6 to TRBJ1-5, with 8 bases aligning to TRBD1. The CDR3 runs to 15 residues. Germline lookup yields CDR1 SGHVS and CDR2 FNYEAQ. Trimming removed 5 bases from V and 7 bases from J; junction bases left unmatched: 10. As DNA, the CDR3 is TGTGCCAGCAGCCTTACGACAGGGGCGGGCCAGCCCCAGCATTTT. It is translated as CASSLTTGAGQPQHF.

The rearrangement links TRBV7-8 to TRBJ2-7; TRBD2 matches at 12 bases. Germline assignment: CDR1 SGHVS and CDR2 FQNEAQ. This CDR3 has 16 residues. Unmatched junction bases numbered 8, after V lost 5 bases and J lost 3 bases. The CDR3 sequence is CASSIFRLAGVYEQYF. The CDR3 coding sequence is TGTGCCAGCAGCATATTTAGACTAGCGGGAGTCTACGAGCAGTACTTC.

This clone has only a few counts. The CDR3 is CAWSGDGNQPQHF. The CDR3 DNA reads as TGTGCCTGGAGTGGGGACGGCAATCAGCCCCAGCATTTT. The rearrangement uses TRBV30 and TRBJ1-5, with TRBD1 as a possible D gene (5 bases). V was cut by 1 base and J by 2 bases, with 6 bases left in between. Germline lookup yields CDR1 GTSNPN and CDR2 SVGIG (reference sequence). The CDR3 is made up of 13 amino acids.

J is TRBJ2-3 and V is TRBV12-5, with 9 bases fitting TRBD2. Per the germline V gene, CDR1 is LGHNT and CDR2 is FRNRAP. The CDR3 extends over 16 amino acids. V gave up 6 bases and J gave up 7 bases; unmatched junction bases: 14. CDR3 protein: CASGLISREGRYTQYF. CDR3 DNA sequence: TGTGCTAGTGGCCTTATATCGCGGGAGGGCCGTTATACGCAGTATTTT.

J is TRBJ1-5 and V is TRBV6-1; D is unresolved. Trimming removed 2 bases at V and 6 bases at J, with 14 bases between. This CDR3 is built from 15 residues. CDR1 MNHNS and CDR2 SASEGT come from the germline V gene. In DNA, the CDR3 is TGTGCCAGCAGTGAACAGGACGCCAGGTTTCAGCCCCAGCATTTT. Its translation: CASSEQDARFQPQHF.

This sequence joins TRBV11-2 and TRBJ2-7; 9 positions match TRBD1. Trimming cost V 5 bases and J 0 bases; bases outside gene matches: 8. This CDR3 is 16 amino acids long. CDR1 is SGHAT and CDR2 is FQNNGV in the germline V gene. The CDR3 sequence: CASSLGSGQGSYEQYF. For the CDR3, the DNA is TGTGCCAGCAGCCTAGGGTCGGGACAGGGCTCCTACGAGCAGTACTTC.

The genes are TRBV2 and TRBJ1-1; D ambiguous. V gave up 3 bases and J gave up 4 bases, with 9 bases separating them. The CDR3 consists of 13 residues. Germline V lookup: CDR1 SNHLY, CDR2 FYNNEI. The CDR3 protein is CASSESGGTEAFF. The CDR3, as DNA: TGTGCCAGCAGTGAGTCGGGAGGCACTGAAGCTTTCTTT.

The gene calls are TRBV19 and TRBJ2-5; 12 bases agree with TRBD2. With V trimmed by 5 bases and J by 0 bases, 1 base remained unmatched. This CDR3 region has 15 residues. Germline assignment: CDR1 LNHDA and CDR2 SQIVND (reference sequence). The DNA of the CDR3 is TGTGCCAGTAGTCGGACTAGCGGGGACCAAGAGACCCAGTACTTC. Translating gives CASSRTSGDQETQYF.

CDR3 region: CASSFRGAVLDEQYF. In DNA, the CDR3 is TGTGCCAGCAGCTTCCGGGGGGCTGTTTTGGACGAGCAGTACTTC. V and J are TRBV11-3 and TRBJ2-7; D possibly corresponds to TRBD2 (7 bases). Germline loops: CDR1 SGHNT, CDR2 YENEEA. The CDR3 is 15 amino acids. The V and J ends lost 3 bases and 5 bases respectively, with 17 bases between them.

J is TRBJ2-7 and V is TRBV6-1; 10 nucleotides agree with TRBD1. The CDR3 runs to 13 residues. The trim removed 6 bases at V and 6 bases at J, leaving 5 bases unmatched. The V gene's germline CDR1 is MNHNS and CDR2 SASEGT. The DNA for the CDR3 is TGTGCCAGCAGGGGGACAGGGGAGAGCGAGCAGTACTTC. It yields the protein CASRGTGESEQYF.

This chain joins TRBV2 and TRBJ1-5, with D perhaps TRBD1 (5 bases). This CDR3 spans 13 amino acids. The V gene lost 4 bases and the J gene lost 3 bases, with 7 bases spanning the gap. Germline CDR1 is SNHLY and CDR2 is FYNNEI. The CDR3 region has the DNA TGTGCCAGCAGTGGGGGGTTCAATCAGCCCCAGCATTTT. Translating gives CASSGGFNQPQHF.

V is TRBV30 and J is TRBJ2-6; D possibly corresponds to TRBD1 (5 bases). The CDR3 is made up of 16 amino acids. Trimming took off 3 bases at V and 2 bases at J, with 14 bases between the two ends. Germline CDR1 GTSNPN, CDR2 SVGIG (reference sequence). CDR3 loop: CAWRVVRRAGANVLTF. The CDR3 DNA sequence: TGTGCCTGGAGAGTAGTACGCAGGGCTGGGGCCAACGTCCTGACTTTC.

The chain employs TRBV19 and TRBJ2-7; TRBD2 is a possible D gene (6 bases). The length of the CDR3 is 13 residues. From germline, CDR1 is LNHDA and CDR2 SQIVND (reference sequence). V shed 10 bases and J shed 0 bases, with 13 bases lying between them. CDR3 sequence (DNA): TGTGCCACTAGGAGGGAGTTCTCCTACGAGCAGTACTTC. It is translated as CATRREFSYEQYF. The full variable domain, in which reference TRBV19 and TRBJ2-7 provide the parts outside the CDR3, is DGGITQSPKYLFRKEGQNVTLSCEQNLNHDAMYWYRQDPGQGLRLIYYSQIVNDFQKGDIAEGYSVSREKKESFPLTVTSAQKNPTAFYLCATRREFSYEQYFGPGTRLTVT.

CDR3 DNA sequence: TGCGCCAGCAGCCGGGGGGGACTCGGGGAGACCCAGTACTTC. This codes for CASSRGGLGETQYF. V gene TRBV4-1 combines with J gene TRBJ2-5; 7 bases align to TRBD2. The CDR3 is 14 residues long. The ends lost 4 bases at V and 5 bases at J; junction bases unmatched: 7. From germline, CDR1 is MGHRA and CDR2 YSYEKL.

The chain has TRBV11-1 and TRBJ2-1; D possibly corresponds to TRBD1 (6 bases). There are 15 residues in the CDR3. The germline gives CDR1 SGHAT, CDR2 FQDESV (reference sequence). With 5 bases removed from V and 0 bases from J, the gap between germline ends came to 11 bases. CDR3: CASSRNRASYNEQFF. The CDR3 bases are TGTGCCAGCAGCCGCAACAGGGCCTCCTACAATGAGCAGTTCTTC.

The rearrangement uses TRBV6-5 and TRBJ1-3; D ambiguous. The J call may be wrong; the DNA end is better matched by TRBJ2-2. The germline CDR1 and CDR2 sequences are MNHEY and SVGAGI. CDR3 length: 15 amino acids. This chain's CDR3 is CASTSAGANTGELFF. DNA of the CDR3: TGTGCCAGCACCTCGGCAGGCGCGAACACCGGGGAGCTGTTTTTT.

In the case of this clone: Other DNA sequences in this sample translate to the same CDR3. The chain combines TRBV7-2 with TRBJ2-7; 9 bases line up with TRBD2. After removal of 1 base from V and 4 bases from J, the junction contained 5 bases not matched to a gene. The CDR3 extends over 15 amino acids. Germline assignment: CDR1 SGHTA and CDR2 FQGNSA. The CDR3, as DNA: TGTGCCAGCAGCTTAGGGGGGGCGGGGGGGTACGAGCAGTACTTC. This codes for CASSLGGAGGYEQYF.

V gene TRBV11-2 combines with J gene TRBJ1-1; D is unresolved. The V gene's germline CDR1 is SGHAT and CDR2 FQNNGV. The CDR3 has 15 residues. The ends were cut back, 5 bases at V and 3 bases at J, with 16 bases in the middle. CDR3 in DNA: TGTGCCAGCAGCCGAGGACTGCCGAGGCACACTGAAGCTTTCTTT. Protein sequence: CASSRGLPRHTEAFF.

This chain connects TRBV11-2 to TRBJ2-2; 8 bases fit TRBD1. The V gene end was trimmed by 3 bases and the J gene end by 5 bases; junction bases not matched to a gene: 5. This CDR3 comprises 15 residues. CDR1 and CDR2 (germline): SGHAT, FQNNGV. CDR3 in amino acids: CASSLERQGTGELFF. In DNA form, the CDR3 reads TGTGCCAGCAGCTTGGAGAGACAGGGGACCGGGGAGCTGTTTTTT.

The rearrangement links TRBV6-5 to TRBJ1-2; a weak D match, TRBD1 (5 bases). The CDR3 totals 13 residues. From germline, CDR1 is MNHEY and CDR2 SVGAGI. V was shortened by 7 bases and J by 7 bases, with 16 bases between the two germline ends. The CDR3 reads CASTGGAGSGYTF. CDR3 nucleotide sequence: TGTGCCAGCACCGGCGGCGCAGGGAGTGGCTACACCTTC.

The CDR3 is CASITGGFSDIQYF. The CDR3 bases are TGTGCCAGCATAACAGGGGGCTTTTCGGACATTCAGTACTTC. The chain combines TRBV6-5 with TRBJ2-4; TRBD1 aligns across 9 bases. Germline CDR1 is MNHEY and CDR2 is SVGAGI. V trimming: 7 bases; J trimming: 8 bases; junction bases outside the gene matches: 9. The CDR3 runs to 14 residues.

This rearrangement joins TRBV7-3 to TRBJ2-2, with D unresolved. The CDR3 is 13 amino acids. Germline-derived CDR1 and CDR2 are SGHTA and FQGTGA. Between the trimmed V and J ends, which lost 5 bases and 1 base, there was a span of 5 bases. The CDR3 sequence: CASSLGNTGELFF. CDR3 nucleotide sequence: TGTGCCAGCAGCCTCGGGAACACCGGGGAGCTGTTTTTT.

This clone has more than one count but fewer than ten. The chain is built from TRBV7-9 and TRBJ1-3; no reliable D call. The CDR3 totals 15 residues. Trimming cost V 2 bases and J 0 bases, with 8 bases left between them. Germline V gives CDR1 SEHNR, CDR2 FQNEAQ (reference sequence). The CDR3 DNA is TGTGCCAGCAGCTTAAGGGCAGTCTCTGGAAACACCATATATTTT. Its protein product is CASSLRAVSGNTIYF.

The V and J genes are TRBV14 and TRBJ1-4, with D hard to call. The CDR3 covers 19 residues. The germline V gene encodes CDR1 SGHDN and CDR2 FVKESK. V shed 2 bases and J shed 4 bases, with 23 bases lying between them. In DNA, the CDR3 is TGTGCCAGCAGCCAACTGGGTACCGTGCCCCTACGCTTTAATGAAAAACTGTTTTTT. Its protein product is CASSQLGTVPLRFNEKLFF. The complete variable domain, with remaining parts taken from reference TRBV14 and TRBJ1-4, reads EAGVTQFPSHSVIEKGQTVTLRCDPISGHDNLYWYRRVMGKEIKFLLHFVKESKQDESGMPNNRFLAERTGGTYSTLKVQPAELEDSGVYFCASSQLGTVPLRFNEKLFFGSGTQLSVL.

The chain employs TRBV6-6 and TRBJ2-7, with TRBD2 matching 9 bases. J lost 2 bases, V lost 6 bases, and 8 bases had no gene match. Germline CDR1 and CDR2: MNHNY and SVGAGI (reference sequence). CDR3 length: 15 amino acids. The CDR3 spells CASSRRLAATYEQYF. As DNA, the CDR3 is TGTGCCAGCAGCCGCAGACTAGCGGCAACCTACGAGCAGTACTTC.